This passage covers 7 T cell receptor beta chains from one sample sequenced in a study of beta chain features in type 1 diabetes. Study-level points and caveats: Type 1 diabetes patients showed a moderate but significant shortening of TCRB CDR3s in all four CD4+ subsets.

These receptors have no known antigen. Of the isolated RNA, all was reverse transcribed, and so the sequenced material was expressed TCRB transcripts. Some clones are missing from TCRdb's copy, which holds only in-frame ones; the method was immunoSEQ multiplex PCR. The sample lists a few hundred thousand clones, approximately 12% seen once, with about 0.016% in the top ten. The sample was naive CD4+ T cells from blood. These receptors came from a woman aged 18-29 years with type 1 diabetes.

This chain uses TRBV5-6 with TRBJ1-5, with 7 bases matching TRBD1. The trim removed 5 bases at V and 2 bases at J, leaving 7 bases unmatched. This CDR3 has 15 residues. In germline, CDR1 is SGHDT, CDR2 YYEEEE. This CDR3 reads CASSHRDSGNQPQHF. CDR3 DNA: TGTGCCAGCAGTCACCGGGACAGTGGCAATCAGCCCCAGCATTTT.

This clone occurred a few times. The chain recombines TRBV30 with TRBJ2-7; D is perhaps TRBD1 (6 bases). This CDR3 spans 13 amino acids. CDR1 and CDR2 (germline): GTSNPN, SVGIG (reference sequence). Deletions cut 4 bases from V and 5 bases from J, with 15 bases between. In DNA form, the CDR3 reads TGTGCCTGGATAAAAAACAGGGCCGACGAGCAGTACTTC. Protein sequence: CAWIKNRADEQYF.

This clone has a handful of counts. CDR3 in DNA: TGTGCCAGTAGTATAGCGGAGACCCAGTACTTC. This encodes CASSIAETQYF. The genes are TRBV19 and TRBJ2-5, with no clear D. Trimming took off 1 base at V and 5 bases at J, with 2 bases between the two ends. Germline V gene sequence: CDR1 LNHDA, CDR2 SQIVND (reference sequence). CDR3 length: 11 residues.

This clone was counted only a few times. V and J are TRBV20-1 and TRBJ2-5; no firm D call. Germline assignment: CDR1 DFQATT and CDR2 SNEGSKA (reference sequence). This CDR3 region has 11 residues. V was clipped by 7 bases and J by 1 base, with 7 bases between them. In nucleotides, the CDR3 is TGCAGTGTCTCCGGCCAAGAGACCCAGTACTTC. Its protein is CSVSGQETQYF.

This clone was counted a few times. The chain carries TRBV29-1 and TRBJ2-5, with D maybe TRBD2 (7 bases). Germline assignment: CDR1 SQVTM and CDR2 ANQGSEA. The CDR3 totals 16 residues. Trimming removed 3 bases at V and 0 bases at J, with 17 bases between. The CDR3 coding sequence is TGCAGCGTTGAGAAGGGGGGGGTGCGTCACCAAGAGACCCAGTACTTC. This encodes CSVEKGGVRHQETQYF.

The genes are TRBV7-2 and TRBJ2-1; TRBD2 agrees at 9 bases. Trimming at V came to 0 bases and at J to 14 bases, leaving 11 bases not matched to a gene. The CDR3 consists of 15 residues. Looked up from germline, CDR1 is SGHTA and CDR2 is FQGNSA. In nucleotides, the CDR3 is TGTGCCAGCAGCTTAGCAGATGCGGGAGGGAAATCTGAGTTCTTC. Its protein product is CASSLADAGGKSEFF.

V is TRBV9 and J is TRBJ1-1, with a possible D match to TRBD1 (5 bases). The germline V and J ends were trimmed by 2 bases and 11 bases, with 25 bases remaining between them. Germline CDR1 SGDLS, CDR2 YYNGEE. The CDR3 spans 16 residues. CDR3 amino acids: CASSVSPLPDMGPAFF. The CDR3 DNA sequence: TGTGCCAGCAGCGTTTCCCCCCTTCCGGACATGGGTCCGGCTTTCTTT.